Below, 2 T cell receptor beta chains from the same sample are listed, as sequenced in a study of cytomegalovirus exposure and HLA in healthy donors. Assay: immunoSEQ multiplex PCR; the TCRdb copy retains only in-frame clones and omits some. The sample has approximately 130,000 clones, 85% to 90% seen once. The specimen was PBMCs. The receptors here all came from a young woman in good health and CMV-seronegative.

The V call is TRBV7-9, the J call TRBJ1-6; D uncertain. Trimming left V 3 bases short and J 6 bases short, with 9 bases between. The CDR3 is 14 residues long. Germline assignment: CDR1 SEHNR and CDR2 FQNEAQ (reference sequence). The CDR3 DNA sequence: TGTGCCAGCAGCTTTGGGAGGAGTAATTCACCCCTCCACTTT. Amino acid sequence: CASSFGRSNSPLHF.

The chain joins TRBV19 to TRBJ1-5; 7 positions agree with TRBD1. Per the germline V gene, CDR1 is LNHDA and CDR2 is SQIVND (reference sequence). J gave up 6 bases and V 3 bases, and 5 bases lay outside the gene matches. The CDR3 is 14 amino acids. The chain's CDR3 is CASSMRTGVQPQHF. Written as DNA, the CDR3 is TGTGCCAGTAGTATGCGAACAGGGGTTCAGCCCCAGCATTTT.